The rows below give T cell receptor beta chains drawn from one sample of a study of technical replicates of blood from a handful of donors. Repertoires were generated with immunoSEQ multiplex PCR, while TCRdb's copy carries only in-frame clones and drops some. This table holds 50,000 to 60,000 clones, 91% found once. Sequencing was carried out using PBMCs. The source of these receptors is a human donor in good health. Some clones in this sample may be carry-over from other donors' samples. Each CDR3 is given with its conserved first and last residue. The order of the fields is clone size, D gene, V gene, J gene, CDR3 protein, CDR3 DNA. The D gene is left open where the match is weak. Clone sizes are given selectively: once, few, many, or a class where the clone is expanded.

.	.	TRBV5-6	TRBJ2-3	CASSRQPGLSTDTQYF	TGTGCCAGCAGCCGACAACCAGGGCTTAGCACAGATACGCAGTATTTT
.	.	TRBV14	TRBJ2-3	CASSPGTDTQYF	TGTGCCAGCAGCCCGGGCACAGATACGCAGTATTTT
.	TRBD1	TRBV4-2	TRBJ1-1	CASSQVTKGQGEAFF	TGTGCCAGCAGCCAAGTAACCAAGGGACAGGGTGAAGCTTTCTTT
.	.	TRBV30	TRBJ2-7	CAWSAPQLTGPFLKQYF	TGTGCCTGGAGTGCGCCACAGTTGACAGGCCCCTTCTTAAAGCAGTACTTC
.	TRBD2	TRBV9	TRBJ2-1	CASSVGGVGRSYEQFF	TGTGCCAGCAGCGTAGGAGGGGTCGGGAGGAGCTATGAGCAGTTCTTC
.	TRBD2	TRBV10-3	TRBJ2-2	CAIRRAGGNTGELFF	TGTGCCATCAGGAGAGCGGGGGGAAACACCGGGGAGCTGTTTTTT
.	.	TRBV4-2	TRBJ2-1	CASSQEWQPPYNEQFF	TGTGCCAGCAGCCAAGAGTGGCAACCTCCTTACAATGAGCAGTTCTTC
.	.	TRBV7-2	TRBJ2-1	CASSLVGIYNEQFF	TGTGCCAGCAGCTTAGTCGGGATCTACAATGAGCAGTTCTTC
.	.	TRBV7-2	TRBJ2-1	CASSLAATVYNEQFF	TGTGCCAGCAGCTTAGCGGCGACAGTTTACAATGAGCAGTTCTTC
.	TRBD2	TRBV6-1	TRBJ2-1	CASSPTGTSRNEQFF	TGTGCCAGCAGCCCGACCGGGACTAGCCGCAATGAGCAGTTCTTC
.	.	TRBV5-4	TRBJ1-2	CASSHGAGDYGYTF	TGTGCCAGCAGCCATGGGGCAGGGGACTATGGCTACACCTTC
.	.	TRBV30	TRBJ1-3	CAWSVEGNTIYF	TGTGCCTGGAGTGTTGAGGGAAACACCATATATTTT
.	TRBD2	TRBV19	TRBJ2-3	CASGTGSGGWDTQYF	TGTGCCAGTGGGACGGGGAGCGGGGGGTGGGATACGCAGTATTTT
.	.	TRBV7-2	TRBJ2-7	CASSQWGTVGGEQYF	TGTGCCAGCAGCCAATGGGGGACGGTGGGAGGCGAGCAGTACTTC
.	.	TRBV29-1	TRBJ1-5	CSVGLSNQPQHF	TGCAGCGTTGGGCTTAGCAATCAGCCCCAGCATTTT
.	TRBD1	TRBV10-3	TRBJ2-7	CAISESGQGYEQYF	TGTGCCATCAGTGAGTCGGGACAGGGGTACGAGCAGTACTTC
.	TRBD1	TRBV7-9	TRBJ1-2	CASSLDGGGGYTF	TGTGCCAGCAGCTTAGACGGAGGGGGCGGCTACACCTTC
.	.	TRBV30	TRBJ2-1	CAWTFRDEQFF	TGTGCCTGGACCTTCCGGGATGAGCAGTTCTTC
many	TRBD2	TRBV27	TRBJ2-3	CASSPWSLAGDLTDTQYF	TGTGCCAGCAGCCCTTGGAGTCTAGCGGGAGATCTCACAGATACGCAGTATTTT
.	TRBD2	TRBV15	TRBJ2-5	CATSLRAGVWETQYF	TGTGCCACCAGCCTTCGGGCGGGGGTTTGGGAGACCCAGTACTTC
.	TRBD1	TRBV5-5	TRBJ1-5	CASSLQGNSNQPQHF	TGTGCCAGCAGCTTACAGGGGAATAGCAATCAGCCCCAGCATTTT
.	TRBD2	TRBV5-1	TRBJ2-7	CASSLDGTRGDEQYF	TGCGCCAGCAGCTTAGACGGGACTAGGGGTGACGAGCAGTACTTC
.	TRBD2	TRBV25-1	TRBJ2-5	CASSISGSVETQYF	TGTGCCAGCAGTATCAGCGGGAGTGTTGAGACCCAGTACTTC
.	TRBD1	TRBV30	TRBJ1-6	CAGTGSYNSPLHF	TGTGCCGGGACAGGATCCTATAATTCACCCCTCCACTTT
medium-sized	TRBD1	TRBV10-3	TRBJ1-2	CAIRGQGANYGYTF	TGTGCCATCAGAGGACAGGGAGCTAACTATGGCTACACCTTC
.	.	TRBV5-1	TRBJ2-1	CASSWGAEYNEQFF	TGCGCCAGCAGCTGGGGAGCGGAGTACAATGAGCAGTTCTTC
.	.	TRBV6-1	TRBJ2-5	CASSELRQNWYF	TGTGCCAGCAGTGAATTACGCCAGAATTGGTACTTC
.	TRBD1	TRBV5-6	TRBJ2-7	CASSFDRVEQYF	TGTGCCAGCAGCTTTGACAGGGTCGAGCAGTACTTC
.	TRBD1	TRBV6-6	TRBJ2-2	CASRHEGAKTGELFF	TGTGCCAGCAGGCATGAGGGGGCTAAGACCGGGGAGCTGTTTTTT
.	.	TRBV10-3	TRBJ2-7	CATTGQGGGSYEQYF	TGTGCCACAACTGGGCAAGGGGGGGGCTCCTACGAGCAGTACTTC
once	TRBD1	TRBV4-2	TRBJ1-2	CASSQDLTGRFGYTF	TGTGCCAGCAGCCAAGACCTGACAGGGAGGTTTGGCTACACCTTC
.	TRBD2	TRBV5-1	TRBJ2-5	CASSLAVAGGSLETQYF	TGCGCCAGCAGCTTGGCCGTGGCGGGGGGGTCGTTGGAGACCCAGTACTTC
.	TRBD1	TRBV4-3	TRBJ2-7	CASSLKGTGFEQYF	TGCGCCAGCAGCCTGAAAGGGACAGGGTTCGAGCAGTACTTC
.	.	TRBV15	TRBJ1-2	CATSRERGVGYGYTF	TGTGCCACCAGCAGAGAGCGGGGGGTCGGCTATGGCTACACCTTC
.	.	TRBV11-1	TRBJ1-1	CASSLREAPPKGDNTEAFF	TGTGCCAGCAGCTTACGGGAAGCACCCCCAAAGGGCGACAACACTGAAGCTTTCTTT
.	.	TRBV7-9	TRBJ1-2	CASSFPGVLGYTF	TGTGCCAGCAGCTTCCCAGGGGTTCTGGGCTACACCTTC
.	TRBD1	TRBV12-5	TRBJ1-2	CASGRGQANYGYTF	TGTGCTAGTGGTAGGGGACAGGCTAACTATGGCTACACCTTC
.	.	TRBV2	TRBJ2-5	CASRPDRTQETQYF	TGTGCCAGCAGGCCGGACAGAACCCAAGAGACCCAGTACTTC
.	.	TRBV7-9	TRBJ2-7	CASSLGQFYEQYF	TGTGCCAGCAGCTTAGGACAGTTCTACGAGCAGTACTTC
.	TRBD1	TRBV9	TRBJ2-5	CASSEGTDVIGTQYF	TGTGCCAGCAGTGAGGGGACAGATGTAATTGGGACCCAGTACTTC
.	TRBD1	TRBV5-4	TRBJ2-3	CASHRGPTDTQYF	TGTGCCAGCCACAGGGGGCCCACAGATACGCAGTATTTT